This entry features one T cell receptor beta chain sequence. Antigen specificity is unknown. Different DNA sequences within this sample yield the same CDR3. The sample is drawn from a study of cytomegalovirus exposure and HLA in healthy donors. General study results and limits: In vitro work confirmed that three CMV-associated chains recognize CMV antigens.

The PCR had 60 Vbeta and 13 Jbeta primers. In the original workflow: Per a later analysis, the number of unique TCR beta chains was some 80 million, of which around 9.9 million were shared. The table came from immunoSEQ multiplex PCR; TCRdb's copy has only in-frame clones and leaves some out. V and J calls and clone size are as listed in that table; D and trimming were resolved from the DNA. The sample shows roughly 180,000 clones, approximately 73% of them seen only once. The sample consisted of PBMCs. The sequence came from a woman aged 25-40 years in good health and CMV-seropositive.

The CDR3 DNA reads TGTGCCAGCAGCGTCGGACTAGCGGGGGGGAACACCGGGGAGCTGTTTTTT. Its translation: CASSVGLAGGNTGELFF. The V gene is TRBV9, the J gene TRBJ2-2, with TRBD2 matching 14 bases. There are 17 residues in the CDR3. Germline CDR1 SGDLS, CDR2 YYNGEE. V dropped 2 bases and J dropped 1; count of bases not matched to a gene: 1.